Shown below are 29 T cell receptor beta chains from a single sample sequenced in a study of T-cell memory formation after mild COVID-19. MiXCR was run by TCRdb on the 5' RACE reads, yielding one entry per CDR3 protein. The sample consists of more than 110,000 distinct CDR3 sequences, 25% of them appearing once. Sequencing was performed on PBMCs or a T cell subset sorted from them (not recorded which). These receptors were collected from an adult woman who had mild COVID-19 (a few samples of this study predate the infection). Cell type and time point are not known.

This clonotype occurred a few times. The gene calls are TRBV7-8 and TRBJ2-3; possibly TRBD1 for D (6 bases). The CDR3 sequence is 14 residues long. The V end was cut by 4 bases, the J end by 2 bases, with 10 bases between. The germline V gene has CDR1 SGHVS and CDR2 FQNEAQ. The CDR3 coding sequence is TGTGCCAGCAGCTCCCGGGACAACACAGATACGCAGTATTTT. It translates to CASSSRDNTDTQYF.

V and J are TRBV4-1 and TRBJ1-1; tentatively, D is TRBD1 (6 bases). CDR1 and CDR2 from the germline V gene are MGHRA and YSYEKL. The germline V and J ends were trimmed by 0 bases and 1 base, with 15 bases remaining between them. The CDR3 consists of 17 residues. The CDR3 is CASSQDYRGQGNTEAFF. For the CDR3, the DNA is TGCGCCAGCAGCCAAGATTACCGGGGGCAAGGGAACACTGAAGCTTTCTTT.

This clonotype has only a few counts. V is TRBV10-3 and J is TRBJ2-5, with a weak D call TRBD1 (6 bases). The CDR3 runs 15 residues. The V gene lost 3 bases and the J gene lost 1 base, with 12 bases spanning the gap. Germline CDR1 is ENHRY and CDR2 is SYGVKD. This CDR3 reads CAISDSGHFQETQYF. In DNA, the CDR3 is TGTGCCATCAGTGATTCGGGACACTTCCAAGAGACCCAGTACTTC.

This clonotype showed up just a few times. The rearrangement joins TRBV27 to TRBJ2-7, with D perhaps matching TRBD1 (5 bases). The germline CDR1 and CDR2 sequences are MNHEY and SMNVEV (reference sequence). Trimming took off 6 bases at V and 1 base at J, with 13 bases between the two ends. The CDR3 spans 14 residues. The CDR3 DNA follows: TGTGCCAGCAGAGGCGGCAGGGATTCCTACGAGCAGTACTTC. It codes for CASRGGRDSYEQYF.

This clonotype came up once. The J gene is TRBJ2-2, the V gene TRBV30; D is unclear. CDR1 and CDR2 from the germline V gene are GTSNPN and SVGIG (reference sequence). Deletions cut 0 bases from V and 6 bases from J, with 5 bases between. CDR3 length equals 12 residues. CDR3 sequence reads: CAWSVIAGELFF. DNA for the CDR3: TGTGCCTGGAGTGTTATCGCCGGGGAGCTGTTTTTT.

This clonotype was picked up a small number of times. This chain links TRBV4-1 with TRBJ2-1, with 7 positions matching TRBD1. Germline V gene data show CDR1 as MGHRA and CDR2 as YSYEKL. Germline trimming cut 4 bases from V and 5 bases from J; bases unmatched to any gene: 8. The CDR3 covers 15 residues. The CDR3: CASSLYRDSNNEQFF. The CDR3 region has the DNA TGCGCCAGCAGCCTCTATAGGGACAGCAACAATGAGCAGTTCTTC.

Details on this clonotype: One end of the junction is discordant with germline, which a read error may explain. V and J are TRBV6-5 and TRBJ2-1, with 7 positions matching TRBD2. Germline V gene data show CDR1 as MNHEY and CDR2 as SVGAGI. The CDR3 runs to 15 residues. CDR3 loop: CDSSQRGVEYNEQFF. The CDR3 coding sequence is TGTGACAGCAGTCAACGGGGGGTCGAGTACAATGAGCAGTTCTTC.

This sequence joins TRBV21-1 and TRBJ2-7; the table gives TRBD2 as D, unverified against the DNA. TRBV21-1 is described as a pseudogene. The CDR3 is 14 residues long. The CDR3 spells CANQGQERSYEQYF. The CDR3 coding sequence is TGTGCCAACCAAGGGCAGGAAAGGTCCTACGAGCAGTACTTC.

This clonotype was detected a few times. The chain uses TRBV4-1 and TRBJ2-3, with D uncertain. CDR3 size: 14 residues. Germline CDR1 is MGHRA and CDR2 is YSYEKL. Trimming cost V 1 base and J 2 bases, with 7 bases left between them. CDR3 amino acids: CASSQGISTDTQYF. CDR3 coding DNA: TGCGCCAGCAGCCAAGGCATATCCACAGATACGCAGTATTTT.

V gene TRBV7-2 combines with J gene TRBJ1-5, with D hard to call. The CDR3 is 19 residues long. V lost 5 bases and J 0 bases, leaving 23 bases between the germline ends. The germline V gene has CDR1 SGHTA and CDR2 FQGNSA. CDR3 sequence: CASSPHPWRASTSNQPQHF. CDR3 sequence (DNA): TGTGCCAGCAGCCCCCACCCGTGGCGAGCCTCGACTAGCAATCAGCCCCAGCATTTT.

The gene calls are TRBV7-6 and TRBJ2-7; 7 nucleotides agree with TRBD1. Germline lookup yields CDR1 SGHVS and CDR2 FNYEAQ. The CDR3 is made up of 16 amino acids. The V gene end was trimmed by 4 bases and the J gene end by 5 bases; junction bases not matched to a gene: 14. CDR3 residues: CASSSGRETGWDEQYF. The CDR3 DNA follows: TGTGCCAGCAGCTCCGGACGAGAGACAGGGTGGGACGAGCAGTACTTC.

This clonotype was seen only a few times. The CDR3 sequence: CATSEGSRNEQFF. In nucleotides, the CDR3 is TGTGCCACCAGTGAGGGGTCGCGCAATGAGCAGTTCTTC. The J gene is TRBJ2-1, the V gene TRBV24-1; D is unresolved. Looked up from germline, CDR1 is KGHDR and CDR2 is SFDVKD. This CDR3 is built from 13 residues. Trimming took 4 bases from V and 6 from J, leaving 9 bases between them.

This CDR3 reads CASSLAGSNEQFF. In nucleotides, the CDR3 is TGTGCCAGCTCACTAGCGGGGTCCAATGAGCAGTTCTTC. This rearrangement joins TRBV7-2 to TRBJ2-1, with 10 bases matching TRBD2. The CDR3 spans 13 residues. Germline CDR1 reads SGHTA; CDR2 reads FQGNSA. Trimming cost V 8 bases and J 6 bases; bases outside gene matches: 4. The full variable domain, with the rest looked up from reference TRBV7-2 and TRBJ2-1, is GAGVSQSPSNKVTEKGKDVELRCDPISGHTALYWYRQSLGQGLEFLIYFQGNSAPDKSGLPSDRFSAERTGGSVSTLTIQRTQQEDSAVYLCASSLAGSNEQFFGPGTRLTVL.

This clonotype came up a few times. The rearrangement joins TRBV5-1 to TRBJ2-7; 7 nucleotides match TRBD2. The CDR3 consists of 15 residues. V lost 8 bases to trimming and J lost 0 bases; unmatched junction nucleotides: 11. Germline CDR1 reads SGHRS; CDR2 reads YFSETQ. CDR3 region: CARVPVGGSSYEQYF. CDR3 DNA sequence: TGCGCCAGAGTCCCTGTGGGCGGGAGCTCCTACGAGCAGTACTTC.

The chain joins TRBV4-2 to TRBJ2-1, with TRBD2 as a possible D gene (6 bases). Trimming pared 5 bases from V and 0 bases from J, leaving 17 bases between. The germline V gene has CDR1 LGHNA and CDR2 YNFKEQ. The CDR3 spans 17 residues. The CDR3 DNA follows: TGTGCCAGCAGCTACCCCTTGGAGGGGAGCTCCTACAATGAGCAGTTCTTC. Translated: CASSYPLEGSSYNEQFF.

The V and J genes are TRBV11-2 and TRBJ2-3; 12 bases match TRBD2. The CDR3 has 17 amino acids. Trimming cost V 3 bases and J 2 bases; bases outside gene matches: 6. In germline, CDR1 is SGHAT, CDR2 FQNNGV. CDR3 protein: CASSLELAGGDTDTQYF. Written as DNA, the CDR3 is TGTGCCAGCAGCTTGGAGCTAGCGGGGGGGGACACAGATACGCAGTATTTT.

The genes are TRBV7-8 and TRBJ1-2; 9 bases match TRBD1. Germline V gene lookup returns CDR1 SGHVS and CDR2 FQNEAQ. V shed 7 bases and J 5 bases; nucleotides not matched to a gene: 5. The CDR3 length is 13 residues. CDR3 loop: CASTLTGGYGYTF. Here the CDR3 DNA reads TGTGCCAGCACCTTGACAGGGGGATATGGCTACACCTTC.

This clonotype was detected only a few times. This chain links TRBV7-9 with TRBJ1-5; no firm D call. Germline CDR1 SEHNR, CDR2 FQNEAQ (reference sequence). V was trimmed by 4 bases and J by 6 bases, leaving 7 bases between them. The CDR3 consists of 12 residues. CDR3 residues: CASSYVGQPQHF. CDR3 bases: TGTGCCAGCAGCTACGTGGGTCAGCCCCAGCATTTT.

J is TRBJ2-1 and V is TRBV5-1, with D possibly TRBD2 on 5 matching bases. The V end lost 3 bases, the J end lost 10 bases, and 17 bases lay between the germline ends. From germline, CDR1 is SGHRS and CDR2 YFSETQ. CDR3 length equals 14 residues. The CDR3 loop reads CASSSQFSPGEQFF. The CDR3 DNA reads as TGCGCCAGCAGCTCCCAATTTTCGCCGGGGGAGCAGTTCTTC.

This clonotype came up a few times. The CDR3 here is CASSFSASGVDTQYF. In DNA form, the CDR3 reads TGTGCCAGCAGCTTCTCAGCGTCAGGGGTAGATACGCAGTATTTT. This chain connects TRBV7-9 to TRBJ2-3; D might be TRBD1 (6 bases). The CDR3 sequence is 15 residues long. Deletions cut 3 bases from V and 5 bases from J, with 15 bases between. Germline lookup yields CDR1 SEHNR and CDR2 FQNEAQ (reference sequence).

The table lists this clonotype with a count of one. The chain carries TRBV9 and TRBJ2-3; the D gene is possibly TRBD1 (6 bases). V was cut by 0 bases and J by 2 bases, with 13 bases left in between. The CDR3 has 16 residues. CDR1 and CDR2 from the germline V gene are SGDLS and YYNGEE. The CDR3 loop is CASSVVDSLFTDTQYF. CDR3 DNA: TGTGCCAGCAGCGTAGTGGACAGCTTGTTCACAGATACGCAGTATTTT.

The CDR3 region has the DNA TGTGCCAGCAGCTTAGGCCGGGACAGGAACCCTACCTACGAGCAGTACTTC. This encodes CASSLGRDRNPTYEQYF. The V gene is TRBV7-6, the J gene TRBJ2-7; 8 positions match TRBD1. CDR1 SGHVS and CDR2 FNYEAQ come from the germline V gene. CDR3 length: 17 residues. Losses at the gene ends were 1 base for V and 2 bases for J; bases not matched to a gene: 10.

The chain recombines TRBV9 with TRBJ2-5; TRBD2 matches at 9 bases. CDR3 length equals 16 residues. Germline values: CDR1 SGDLS, CDR2 YYNGEE. V shed 3 bases and J 1 base; nucleotides not matched to a gene: 7. The CDR3 loop is CASSGQRGVTQETQYF. CDR3 nucleotide sequence: TGTGCCAGCAGCGGTCAGCGGGGGGTCACCCAAGAGACCCAGTACTTC.

V gene TRBV5-5 combines with J gene TRBJ1-1; TRBD1 agrees at 7 bases. This CDR3 is built from 12 residues. After removal of 2 bases from V and 10 bases from J, the junction contained 5 bases not matched to a gene. Germline CDR1 SGHKS, CDR2 YYEKEE (reference sequence). CDR3 sequence reads: CASSFGDRVAFF. CDR3 nucleotide sequence: TGTGCCAGCAGCTTTGGGGACAGAGTAGCTTTCTTT.

This clonotype was recorded a few times. The chain recombines TRBV7-3 with TRBJ1-3; D is undetermined. CDR3 length: 12 amino acids. V lost 5 bases, J lost 7 bases, and 9 bases lay in between. Per germline, CDR1 SGHTA and CDR2 FQGTGA. The CDR3 DNA reads as TGTGCCAGCAGCCCCAACGGGAACACCATATATTTT. Translated, it gives CASSPNGNTIYF.

As to this clonotype: The junction does not match germline at one end; this may be a read error. The CDR3 nucleotides read TGTGCCAGCAGTACAAACGAGGAGCGGTACTTC. Translated, it gives CASSTNEERYF. V gene TRBV28 combines with J gene TRBJ2-7, with unresolved D. The germline gives CDR1 MDHEN, CDR2 SYDVKM. The length of the CDR3 is 11 residues.

V and J are TRBV14 and TRBJ2-1; 10 nucleotides match TRBD1. Trimming at V came to 4 bases and at J to 4 bases, leaving 10 bases not matched to a gene. Germline V gene data show CDR1 as SGHDN and CDR2 as FVKESK. CDR3 length: 17 residues. CDR3 loop: CASSPHARDRGYNEQFF. The CDR3 DNA reads as TGTGCCAGCAGCCCCCACGCTCGGGACAGGGGATACAATGAGCAGTTCTTC.

The table lists this clonotype with a few counts. The rearrangement joins TRBV5-1 to TRBJ2-1, with TRBD2 matching over 14 bases. This CDR3 region has 17 residues. Losses at the gene ends were 3 bases for V and 7 bases for J; bases not matched to a gene: 9. From germline, CDR1 is SGHRS and CDR2 YFSETQ. CDR3 loop: CASSSGLAGEVRNEQFF. CDR3 sequence (DNA): TGCGCCAGCAGCTCGGGACTAGCGGGAGAGGTCCGTAATGAGCAGTTCTTC. Full variable domain (remainder filled in from reference TRBV5-1 and TRBJ2-1): KAGVTQTPRYLIKTRGQQVTLSCSPISGHRSVSWYQQTPGQGLQFLFEYFSETQRNKGNFPGRFSGRQFSNSRSEMNVSTLELGDSALYLCASSSGLAGEVRNEQFFGPGTRLTVL.

This clonotype has a handful of counts. The CDR3 coding sequence is TGTGCCAGCAGTGGACGTGCGGGGGATCGCTACGAGCAGTACTTC. It yields the protein CASSGRAGDRYEQYF. V gene TRBV25-1 combines with J gene TRBJ2-7; 7 bases are a match to TRBD2. The V and J ends lost 4 bases and 3 bases, in that order; junction bases with no gene match: 9. The CDR3 spans 15 residues. Germline CDR1 reads MGHDK; CDR2 reads SYGVNS.